These 25 T cell receptor beta chains came from one sample sequenced in a study of blood T cell repertoires in COVID-19. Assay: immunoSEQ multiplex PCR; the TCRdb copy retains only in-frame clones and omits some. The sample yields about 170,000 clones, about 80% seen once. Sequencing input: peripheral blood. These receptors came from a human donor with acute or convalescent COVID-19. The donor label of this sample is uncertain.

This sequence joins TRBV19 and TRBJ1-2; D is ambiguous. Trimming took 5 bases from V and 1 from J, leaving 17 bases between them. The germline V gene has CDR1 LNHDA and CDR2 SQIVND (reference sequence). This CDR3 has 16 amino acids. Here the CDR3 DNA reads TGTGCCAGTAGTGCATTAACGGGATATAATAACTATGGCTACACCTTC. Protein: CASSALTGYNNYGYTF.

The chain employs TRBV5-1 and TRBJ1-2; 8 bases align to TRBD1. The germline gives CDR1 SGHRS, CDR2 YFSETQ. The V and J ends lost 0 bases and 3 bases, in that order; junction bases with no gene match: 7. The CDR3 is made up of 16 amino acids. The CDR3 here is CASSLALMGQDYGYTF. CDR3 DNA: TGCGCCAGCAGCTTGGCGCTGATGGGACAGGACTATGGCTACACCTTC.

For the CDR3, the DNA is TGTGCCAGCAGCCCCCGAGGGGGGGGGACGGGGGCCGGGGAGCTGTTTTTT. Encoded protein: CASSPRGGGTGAGELFF. V usage is TRBV11-2 and J usage is TRBJ2-2, with D perhaps matching TRBD2 (7 bases). Between the trimmed V and J ends, which lost 5 bases and 6 bases, there was a span of 22 bases. The CDR3 extends over 17 amino acids. CDR1 SGHAT and CDR2 FQNNGV come from the germline V gene.

This chain joins TRBV29-1 and TRBJ2-7, with a possible D match to TRBD1 (6 bases). Per germline, CDR1 SQVTM and CDR2 ANQGSEA. The CDR3 is made up of 13 amino acids. Trimming removed 5 bases from V and 3 bases from J, with 14 bases in between. CDR3 residues: CSVWERGFYEQYF. As DNA, the CDR3 is TGCAGCGTTTGGGAAAGGGGGTTCTACGAGCAGTACTTC.

The gene calls are TRBV9 and TRBJ1-4, with D uncertain. The CDR3 totals 15 residues. V lost 4 bases, J lost 2 bases, and 12 bases lay in between. Germline loops: CDR1 SGDLS, CDR2 YYNGEE. CDR3 loop: CASSPRGSTNEKLFF. The CDR3 DNA sequence: TGTGCCAGCAGCCCTAGAGGCAGTACTAATGAAAAACTGTTTTTT. Full variable domain (missing parts from reference TRBV9 and TRBJ1-4): DSGVTQTPKHLITATGQRVTLRCSPRSGDLSVYWYQQSLDQGLQFLIQYYNGEERAKGNILERFSAQQFPDLHSELNLSSLELGDSALYFCASSPRGSTNEKLFFGSGTQLSVL.

The chain has TRBV7-2 and TRBJ2-2; TRBD2 aligns across 14 bases. Trimming cost V 3 bases and J 5 bases; bases outside gene matches: 2. Germline V gives CDR1 SGHTA, CDR2 FQGNSA. The CDR3 is made up of 16 amino acids. CDR3 loop: CASSFGTSGSTGELFF. CDR3 bases: TGTGCCAGCAGCTTCGGGACTAGCGGGAGTACCGGGGAGCTGTTTTTT.

This clone came up a few times. This chain links TRBV5-1 with TRBJ2-2; D might be TRBD1 (5 bases). CDR3 length equals 14 residues. Germline CDR1 reads SGHRS; CDR2 reads YFSETQ. Trimming pared 3 bases from V and 6 bases from J, leaving 12 bases between. The CDR3 protein is CASSWVGVSGELFF. In DNA, the CDR3 is TGCGCCAGCAGCTGGGTAGGGGTGTCCGGGGAGCTGTTTTTT.

The V gene is TRBV6-1, the J gene TRBJ2-7; 7 bases line up with TRBD1. V shed 2 bases, J shed 3 bases, and the junction held 4 bases outside the gene matches. CDR3 length: 14 amino acids. CDR1 is MNHNS and CDR2 is SASEGT in the germline V gene. The CDR3 spells CASSEKSGGYEQYF. CDR3 DNA: TGTGCCAGCAGTGAAAAGTCAGGGGGCTACGAGCAGTACTTC.

This clone was recorded once. The gene calls are TRBV5-5 and TRBJ2-7, with 10 bases aligning to TRBD1. Unmatched junction bases numbered 10, after V lost 0 bases and J lost 4 bases. Germline CDR1 SGHKS, CDR2 YYEKEE (reference sequence). The CDR3 covers 17 residues. Written as DNA, the CDR3 is TGTGCCAGCAGCTTGGCCGGGACAGGGGCTTTGGGGTACGAGCAGTACTTC. Translated, it gives CASSLAGTGALGYEQYF.

This clone was detected many times. The rearrangement joins TRBV12-5 to TRBJ1-6; D is unresolved. V was shortened by 5 bases and J by 0 bases, with 17 bases between the two germline ends. Germline CDR1 LGHNT, CDR2 FRNRAP. The CDR3 has 18 residues. Written as DNA, the CDR3 is TGTGCTAGTGGTGCCTACCCCGGGTCTAGCTCCTATAATTCACCCCTCCACTTT. It translates to CASGAYPGSSSYNSPLHF.

V and J are TRBV6-1 and TRBJ2-7; 9 bases map to TRBD1. The CDR3 runs to 17 residues. The V and J ends lost 2 bases and 7 bases, in that order; junction bases with no gene match: 15. Germline V gene data show CDR1 as MNHNS and CDR2 as SASEGT. The CDR3 DNA sequence: TGTGCCAGCAGTGAAAATTTCGGGGGACAGGGAAGGAGGGAGCAGTACTTC. It translates to CASSENFGGQGRREQYF.

The chain joins TRBV2 to TRBJ2-3; D is ambiguous. Germline-derived CDR1 and CDR2 are SNHLY and FYNNEI. The CDR3 is made up of 13 amino acids. The V gene lost 2 bases and the J gene lost 3 bases, with 6 bases spanning the gap. The CDR3 sequence is CASSELETDTQYF. The CDR3 DNA sequence: TGTGCCAGCAGTGAACTGGAGACAGATACGCAGTATTTT.

The gene calls are TRBV4-2 and TRBJ1-1; 9 nucleotides match TRBD1. The CDR3 contains 14 residues. J gave up 11 bases and V 0 bases, and 7 bases lay outside the gene matches. The germline V gene encodes CDR1 LGHNA and CDR2 YNFKEQ. CDR3 loop: CASSQDQRTGVAFF. The DNA for the CDR3 is TGTGCCAGCAGCCAAGATCAAAGGACAGGGGTGGCTTTCTTT.

The chain couples TRBV5-1 to TRBJ2-3; possibly TRBD1 for D (5 bases). The V gene lost 0 bases and the J gene lost 2 bases, with 10 bases spanning the gap. Germline lookup yields CDR1 SGHRS and CDR2 YFSETQ. The CDR3 extends over 15 amino acids. In DNA, the CDR3 is TGCGCCAGCAGCTTGGCAGGGCCCCCCACAGATACGCAGTATTTT. Encoded protein: CASSLAGPPTDTQYF.

J is TRBJ2-5 and V is TRBV6-5, with D possibly TRBD1 on 7 matching bases. Germline V CDR1 and CDR2: MNHEY, SVGAGI. CDR3 length: 15 amino acids. Trimming left V 7 bases short and J 4 bases short, with 19 bases between. In DNA, the CDR3 is TGTGCCAGCACCGCTATGGAGGGGGCTGGAGAGACCCAGTACTTC. Translating gives CASTAMEGAGETQYF.

The sample holds a few counts of this clone. The chain carries TRBV28 and TRBJ1-2, with 9 bases that match TRBD1. Trimming cost V 3 bases and J 6 bases; bases outside gene matches: 8. This CDR3 comprises 15 residues. The germline gives CDR1 MDHEN, CDR2 SYDVKM. CDR3 sequence (DNA): TGTGCCAGCAGTTTTCCCGAGGGACAGGGTAATGGCTACACCTTC. This translates into CASSFPEGQGNGYTF.

This chain connects TRBV30 to TRBJ2-2, with D perhaps TRBD1 (6 bases). CDR3 length: 15 residues. The germline V gene encodes CDR1 GTSNPN and CDR2 SVGIG (reference sequence). Trimming cost V 4 bases and J 2 bases, with 14 bases left between them. CDR3 amino acids: CAWTQRDTNTGELFF. CDR3 sequence (DNA): TGTGCCTGGACCCAACGGGACACTAACACCGGGGAGCTGTTTTTT.

The chain carries TRBV7-2 and TRBJ2-3, with D possibly being TRBD1 (6 bases). The CDR3 loop spans 14 amino acids. Trimming left V 0 bases short and J 3 bases short, with 7 bases between. Germline V gene sequence: CDR1 SGHTA, CDR2 FQGNSA. The CDR3 sequence: CASSLAQGTDTQYF. CDR3 DNA sequence: TGTGCCAGCAGCTTAGCCCAGGGGACAGATACGCAGTATTTT.

The J gene is TRBJ1-1, the V gene TRBV18; D call uncertain. The V gene's germline CDR1 is KGHSH and CDR2 LQKENI. Trimming took off 2 bases at V and 2 bases at J, with 18 bases between the two ends. This CDR3 has 17 amino acids. The CDR3 region is CASSPLGPHSGNTEAFF. In nucleotides, the CDR3 is TGTGCCAGCTCACCATTAGGGCCCCACTCGGGAAACACTGAAGCTTTCTTT.

This clone was detected only once. CDR3 in amino acids: CASSSEGGNEQFF. In DNA, the CDR3 is TGTGCCAGCAGCTCCGAGGGGGGGAATGAGCAGTTCTTC. The J gene is TRBJ2-1, the V gene TRBV7-3; perhaps TRBD2 as D (7 bases). Germline-derived CDR1 and CDR2 are SGHTA and FQGTGA. V dropped 4 bases and J dropped 7 bases, with 11 bases sitting between them. CDR3 size: 13 residues.

This chain connects TRBV30 to TRBJ1-5; TRBD1 aligns across 12 bases. Germline CDR1 is GTSNPN and CDR2 is SVGIG (reference sequence). The CDR3 is made up of 18 amino acids. The junction had 18 bases not matched to a gene; V was cut back by 5 bases and J by 7 bases. CDR3 sequence (DNA): TGTGCCTGGTCGCCTCGGGACAGGGGGCAAGGGGCACGGCAGCCCCAGCATTTT. Translation gives CAWSPRDRGQGARQPQHF.

This chain joins TRBV18 and TRBJ1-1, with D maybe TRBD1 (6 bases). The CDR3 loop spans 15 amino acids. In germline, CDR1 is KGHSH, CDR2 LQKENI. V lost 0 bases to trimming and J lost 1 base, with 9 bases between them. CDR3 loop: CASSPPGGQNTEAFF. Here the CDR3 DNA reads TGTGCCAGCTCACCACCCGGGGGGCAGAACACTGAAGCTTTCTTT.

In its sample, this clone was seen a few times. CDR3 residues: CATSRDGTGNTEAFF. CDR3 DNA: TGTGCCACCAGCAGGGACGGGACAGGGAACACTGAAGCTTTCTTT. The chain employs TRBV15 and TRBJ1-1; 8 bases fit TRBD1. CDR1 and CDR2 (germline): LNHNV, YYDKDF (reference sequence). This CDR3 spans 15 amino acids. The V and J ends lost 3 bases and 1 base, in that order; junction bases with no gene match: 4.

The rearrangement joins TRBV6-5 to TRBJ1-2, with D perhaps matching TRBD1 (6 bases). V lost 2 bases to trimming and J lost 8 bases, with 12 bases between them. The CDR3 extends over 13 amino acids. CDR1 is MNHEY and CDR2 is SVGAGI in the germline V gene. The CDR3 DNA is TGTGCCAGCAGTTACCAGACAGGTGGAGGCTACACCTTC. It yields the protein CASSYQTGGGYTF.

This chain connects TRBV2 to TRBJ1-2, with D unresolved. This CDR3 is 11 amino acids long. V lost 6 bases to trimming and J lost 3 bases, with 5 bases between them. CDR1 is SNHLY and CDR2 is FYNNEI in the germline V gene. In DNA form, the CDR3 reads TGTGCCAGCAGCGGGGACTATGGCTACACCTTC. Translating it yields CASSGDYGYTF.